The TCR beta chain under discussion was sequenced for a study of cytotoxic CD8 clonotypes in ibrutinib-treated CLL. The intended depth for sequencing was 1 in 200,000 to 1 in 1 million T cells. Measured with immunoSEQ multiplex PCR; TCRdb has only the in-frame clones, and not every one. The sample contains over 120,000 clones, around three quarters of which appear only once. CDR1 ENHRY and CDR2 SYGVKD come from the germline V gene. There are 18 residues in the CDR3. With V trimmed by 0 bases and J by 2 bases, 6 bases remained unmatched. Specimen: PBMCs, collected after 12 months of ibrutinib treatment. The chain recombines TRBV10-3 with TRBJ2-6, with TRBD1 identical over 8 bases. This TCR was sampled from a human donor with chronic lymphocytic leukemia. Here the CDR3 reads CAISESQGARTGANVLTF. The CDR3 DNA reads TGTGCCATCAGTGAGTCCCAGGGGGCAAGAACTGGGGCCAACGTCCTGACTTTC.